The rows below give T cell receptor beta chains drawn from one sample of a study of blood T cell repertoires in COVID-19. Clones were read by immunoSEQ multiplex PCR, and TCRdb kept only the in-frame ones, dropping some. Counted here are 35,000 to 50,000 clones, roughly 88% occurring once; the ten biggest clones make up 1% to 1.5%. The sample consisted of peripheral blood. The origin of the receptors is a middle-aged woman with acute or convalescent COVID-19. Each CDR3 is given with its conserved first and last residue. A D gene is named only where the DNA matches it firmly. Clone size is shown for a subset of rows, as once, few, many or a class of expanded clone.

v_call: TRBV25-1
cdr3_length: 15
clone_size: -
j_call: TRBJ2-7
d_call: TRBD1
cdr3_nt: TGTGCCAGCAGTGAATACTGGACAGGGGCCAACGAGCAGTACTTC
cdr3_aa: CASSEYWTGANEQYF

v_call: TRBV5-5
cdr3_length: 11
clone_size: -
j_call: TRBJ2-7
d_call: -
cdr3_nt: TGTGCCAGCAGCGCCTACTACGAGCAGTACTTC
cdr3_aa: CASSAYYEQYF

v_call: TRBV5-1
cdr3_length: 16
clone_size: few
j_call: TRBJ1-2
d_call: TRBD1
cdr3_nt: TGCGCCAGCAGCTACTCCGGGACAGATATTAAGTACGGCTACACCTTC
cdr3_aa: CASSYSGTDIKYGYTF

v_call: TRBV24-1
cdr3_length: 13
clone_size: -
j_call: TRBJ1-5
d_call: -
cdr3_nt: TGTGCCACCCAGATACAGGGTTTTCAGCCCCAGCATTTT
cdr3_aa: CATQIQGFQPQHF

v_call: TRBV5-1
cdr3_length: 14
clone_size: -
j_call: TRBJ1-4
d_call: -
cdr3_nt: TGCGCCAGCAGCTGGATAGGGGATAATGAAAAACTGTTTTTT
cdr3_aa: CASSWIGDNEKLFF

v_call: TRBV28
cdr3_length: 15
clone_size: -
j_call: TRBJ2-5
d_call: -
cdr3_nt: TGTGCCAGCAGTCTTTATGGAACGGGGATGGAGACCCAGTACTTC
cdr3_aa: CASSLYGTGMETQYF

v_call: TRBV19
cdr3_length: 18
clone_size: -
j_call: TRBJ1-3
d_call: TRBD1
cdr3_nt: TGTGCCAGTAGTGTCTCCGGGACAGGGTCCGACTCTGGAAACACCATATATTTT
cdr3_aa: CASSVSGTGSDSGNTIYF

v_call: TRBV30
cdr3_length: 13
clone_size: -
j_call: TRBJ1-5
d_call: -
cdr3_nt: TGTGCCTGGAGGTCCAGCGGGAATCAGCCCCAGCATTTT
cdr3_aa: CAWRSSGNQPQHF

v_call: TRBV19
cdr3_length: 15
clone_size: -
j_call: TRBJ2-7
d_call: TRBD1
cdr3_nt: TGTGCCAGTAGCCGCGGGCAGGGGGCGGTCGACGAGCAGTACTTC
cdr3_aa: CASSRGQGAVDEQYF

v_call: TRBV7-2
cdr3_length: 13
clone_size: -
j_call: TRBJ2-7
d_call: TRBD1
cdr3_nt: TGTGCCAGCAGCTTGAACAGGGGCGACGAGCAGTACTTC
cdr3_aa: CASSLNRGDEQYF

v_call: TRBV30
cdr3_length: 16
clone_size: few
j_call: TRBJ1-4
d_call: -
cdr3_nt: TGTGCCTGGAGTTCTCGGGGCAGGGGTGAGCGGGAAAAACTGTTTTTT
cdr3_aa: CAWSSRGRGEREKLFF

v_call: TRBV5-8
cdr3_length: 16
clone_size: -
j_call: TRBJ2-5
d_call: TRBD2
cdr3_nt: TGTGCCAGCAGCTTGTTGGGACTAGCGGGAGGAGAGACCCAGTACTTC
cdr3_aa: CASSLLGLAGGETQYF

v_call: TRBV6-4
cdr3_length: 13
clone_size: -
j_call: TRBJ1-2
d_call: -
cdr3_nt: TGTGCCAGCAGTGAAGGGGGTAACTATGGCTACACCTTC
cdr3_aa: CASSEGGNYGYTF

v_call: TRBV5-6
cdr3_length: 14
clone_size: once
j_call: TRBJ2-7
d_call: -
cdr3_nt: TGTGCCAGCAGTATAGGCGGGGGCGGCTACGAGCAGTACTTC
cdr3_aa: CASSIGGGGYEQYF

v_call: TRBV4-1
cdr3_length: 15
clone_size: -
j_call: TRBJ1-2
d_call: TRBD1
cdr3_nt: TGCGCCAGCAGCCACGAGGCGACAGGGCGGGATGGCTACACCTTC
cdr3_aa: CASSHEATGRDGYTF

v_call: TRBV10-1
cdr3_length: 15
clone_size: -
j_call: TRBJ1-6
d_call: -
cdr3_nt: TGCGCCAGCAGTGAGTCGCGGACAGAGAATTCACCCCTCCACTTT
cdr3_aa: CASSESRTENSPLHF

v_call: TRBV11-2
cdr3_length: 15
clone_size: -
j_call: TRBJ2-7
d_call: -
cdr3_nt: TGTGCCAGCAGCTCCCTCGGGGGGCTACAGGGCGAGCAGTACTTC
cdr3_aa: CASSSLGGLQGEQYF

v_call: TRBV6-2/TRBV6-3
cdr3_length: 14
clone_size: -
j_call: TRBJ2-7
d_call: -
cdr3_nt: TGTGCCAGCAGCGGACTAGGGGGGGCTTACGAGCAGTACTTC
cdr3_aa: CASSGLGGAYEQYF

v_call: TRBV29-1
cdr3_length: 14
clone_size: once
j_call: TRBJ1-5
d_call: -
cdr3_nt: TGCAGCGCCCTGGGCCTGGGGGCGAATCAGCCCCAGCATTTT
cdr3_aa: CSALGLGANQPQHF

v_call: TRBV28
cdr3_length: 15
clone_size: -
j_call: TRBJ1-5
d_call: -
cdr3_nt: TGTGCCAGCAGTTTAGTTTCAGGTAGCAATCAGCCCCAGCATTTT
cdr3_aa: CASSLVSGSNQPQHF

v_call: TRBV2
cdr3_length: 13
clone_size: -
j_call: TRBJ2-3
d_call: -
cdr3_nt: TGTGCCCAGGGGAATGGGGCAGCGTATACGCAGTATTTT
cdr3_aa: CAQGNGAAYTQYF

v_call: TRBV28
cdr3_length: 14
clone_size: -
j_call: TRBJ1-2
d_call: -
cdr3_nt: TGTGCCAGCAGTTTGATACAGCCAATCTATGGCTACACCTTC
cdr3_aa: CASSLIQPIYGYTF

v_call: TRBV5-4
cdr3_length: 15
clone_size: -
j_call: TRBJ1-3
d_call: -
cdr3_nt: TGTGCCAGCAGCTACGACGGGGGAGGCGGAAACACCATATATTTT
cdr3_aa: CASSYDGGGGNTIYF

v_call: TRBV29-1
cdr3_length: 14
clone_size: once
j_call: TRBJ1-3
d_call: -
cdr3_nt: TGCAGCGTTCTTAAAACAGGGAATGGAAACACCATATATTTT
cdr3_aa: CSVLKTGNGNTIYF

v_call: TRBV7-2
cdr3_length: 14
clone_size: -
j_call: TRBJ1-6
d_call: TRBD1
cdr3_nt: TGTGCCAGCAGCTTGACAGGGACTAATTCACCCCTCCACTTT
cdr3_aa: CASSLTGTNSPLHF

v_call: TRBV19
cdr3_length: 16
clone_size: once
j_call: TRBJ1-1
d_call: TRBD1
cdr3_nt: TGTGCCAGTAGTAATCCTCACAGGGGCACGAACACTGAAGCTTTCTTT
cdr3_aa: CASSNPHRGTNTEAFF

v_call: TRBV2
cdr3_length: 15
clone_size: -
j_call: TRBJ2-7
d_call: TRBD1
cdr3_nt: TGTGCCAGCAGTCTTACAGGGGGCCCGCCGGGGGAGCAGTACTTC
cdr3_aa: CASSLTGGPPGEQYF

v_call: TRBV5-6
cdr3_length: 14
clone_size: medium-sized
j_call: TRBJ1-5
d_call: -
cdr3_nt: TGTGCCAGCAGCTCGGGGGGCGGAGGTCAGCCCCAGCATTTT
cdr3_aa: CASSSGGGGQPQHF

v_call: TRBV3-1/TRBV3-2
cdr3_length: 14
clone_size: -
j_call: TRBJ2-7
d_call: TRBD1
cdr3_nt: TGTGCCAGCAGCCAGTCAGACAGGGGGTACGAGCAGTACTTC
cdr3_aa: CASSQSDRGYEQYF

v_call: TRBV6-2/TRBV6-3
cdr3_length: 11
clone_size: -
j_call: TRBJ1-1
d_call: -
cdr3_nt: TGTGCCAGCAGTTACTGGAGCGAAGCTTTCTTT
cdr3_aa: CASSYWSEAFF

v_call: TRBV5-1
cdr3_length: 15
clone_size: -
j_call: TRBJ1-1
d_call: -
cdr3_nt: TGCGCCAGCAGCTCGGAGGCAGGTTTGAGCACTGAAGCTTTCTTT
cdr3_aa: CASSSEAGLSTEAFF

v_call: TRBV3-1/TRBV3-2
cdr3_length: 16
clone_size: -
j_call: TRBJ1-4
d_call: -
cdr3_nt: TGTGCCAGCAGCCAACTACCCGGACAGCTAAATGAAAAACTGTTTTTT
cdr3_aa: CASSQLPGQLNEKLFF

v_call: TRBV4-1
cdr3_length: 14
clone_size: -
j_call: TRBJ1-5
d_call: -
cdr3_nt: TGCGCCAGCAGCCAGCGGGAAGGGAATCAGCCCCAGCATTTT
cdr3_aa: CASSQREGNQPQHF

v_call: TRBV7-9
cdr3_length: 14
clone_size: -
j_call: TRBJ2-7
d_call: -
cdr3_nt: TGTGCCAGCAGCCGAGTGGACAGTTGGGGCGAGCAGTACTTC
cdr3_aa: CASSRVDSWGEQYF

v_call: TRBV4-1
cdr3_length: 16
clone_size: -
j_call: TRBJ2-7
d_call: TRBD1
cdr3_nt: TGCGCCAGCAGCAGCGATCCGGGACAGGGGTCCTACGAGCAGTACTTC
cdr3_aa: CASSSDPGQGSYEQYF

v_call: TRBV27
cdr3_length: 13
clone_size: -
j_call: TRBJ2-7
d_call: -
cdr3_nt: TGTGCCAGCAGTTTAGGGACTTTCTACGAGCAGTACTTC
cdr3_aa: CASSLGTFYEQYF

v_call: TRBV4-3
cdr3_length: 14
clone_size: -
j_call: TRBJ1-1
d_call: TRBD1
cdr3_nt: TGCGCCAGCAGCCAAGGACAGGGTGGCACTGAAGCTTTCTTT
cdr3_aa: CASSQGQGGTEAFF

v_call: TRBV15
cdr3_length: 17
clone_size: few
j_call: TRBJ1-4
d_call: -
cdr3_nt: TGTGCCACCAGCAGAGATCCGGGATTGGGAGTCGGTGAAAAACTGTTTTTT
cdr3_aa: CATSRDPGLGVGEKLFF

v_call: TRBV7-9
cdr3_length: 14
clone_size: -
j_call: TRBJ1-1
d_call: TRBD1
cdr3_nt: TGTGCCAGCAGCTCGACAGGGGGTGGAACTGAAGCTTTCTTT
cdr3_aa: CASSSTGGGTEAFF

v_call: TRBV6-5
cdr3_length: 15
clone_size: few
j_call: TRBJ2-7
d_call: TRBD1
cdr3_nt: TGTGCCAGCAGTTACTCGTTTACAGGGGCCTACGAGCAGTACTTC
cdr3_aa: CASSYSFTGAYEQYF

v_call: TRBV6-5
cdr3_length: 16
clone_size: -
j_call: TRBJ1-4
d_call: TRBD1
cdr3_nt: TGTGCCAGCAGTTCCGCCAGGGGGCTTCCTAATGAAAAACTGTTTTTT
cdr3_aa: CASSSARGLPNEKLFF

v_call: TRBV5-4
cdr3_length: 17
clone_size: -
j_call: TRBJ2-1
d_call: TRBD2
cdr3_nt: TGTGCCAGCAGCTTGGGCCCTAGCGGGAGGTCAGGGGATGAGCAGTTCTTC
cdr3_aa: CASSLGPSGRSGDEQFF